The 23 T cell receptor beta chains in this list originate from one sample, sequenced in a study of OX40 agonist ivuxolimab in advanced cancers. The assay was immunoSEQ multiplex PCR, and TCRdb's table has in-frame clones only and misses some. This table has some 26,000 clones, around 79% appearing once. This material consisted of CD4+ or CD8+ T cells sorted from blood, taken in a trial of the OX40 agonist ivuxolimab. Source of these receptors: an adult with an advanced solid tumor such as melanoma, head and neck, liver or kidney cancer.

The chain employs TRBV4-2 and TRBJ1-3; 7 bases agree with TRBD1. This CDR3 contains 16 residues. The ends lost 1 base at V and 0 bases at J; junction bases unmatched: 3. Germline V gene data show CDR1 as LGHNA and CDR2 as YNFKEQ. The CDR3 coding sequence is TGTGCCAGCAGCCAAGGATGGACAGGCTCTGGAAACACCATATATTTT. It codes for CASSQGWTGSGNTIYF.

CDR3 loop: CASSSGPMGYGYTF. CDR3 coding DNA: TGCGCCAGCAGTTCTGGACCGATGGGCTATGGCTACACCTTC. The chain uses TRBV5-1 and TRBJ1-2, with D uncertain. The V and J ends lost 5 bases and 4 bases respectively, with 15 bases between them. Germline V CDR1 and CDR2: SGHRS, YFSETQ. This CDR3 region has 14 residues.

This clone was detected a few times. The genes are TRBV5-1 and TRBJ2-3; D is undetermined. The CDR3 totals 14 residues. Trimming shortened V by 0 bases and J by 4 bases, and 9 bases separated the two germline ends. Per germline, CDR1 SGHRS and CDR2 YFSETQ. CDR3: CASSLDGYADTQYF. CDR3 DNA sequence: TGCGCCAGCAGCTTGGACGGGTACGCAGATACGCAGTATTTT.

This sequence joins TRBV4-1 and TRBJ2-1; D is possibly TRBD2 (5 bases). This CDR3 has 14 residues. CDR1 MGHRA and CDR2 YSYEKL come from the germline V gene. Trimming removed 1 base at V and 10 bases at J, with 14 bases between. CDR3 in DNA: TGCGCCAGCAGCCAAGTCGCGGGCGACGGAGAGCAGTTCTTC. Translated, it gives CASSQVAGDGEQFF.

The CDR3 loop is CASSQDRNFYEQYF. The CDR3, as DNA: TGCGCCAGCAGCCAAGACAGGAACTTCTACGAGCAGTACTTC. This sequence joins TRBV4-1 and TRBJ2-7, with no clear D. V gave up 0 bases and J gave up 3 bases, with 9 bases separating them. Germline V CDR1 and CDR2: MGHRA, YSYEKL. CDR3 length equals 14 residues.

The chain carries TRBV5-1 and TRBJ2-2; D perhaps matches TRBD2 (5 bases). Trimming took 7 bases from V and 4 from J, leaving 14 bases between them. The CDR3 runs to 14 residues. Germline-derived CDR1 and CDR2 are SGHRS and YFSETQ. DNA of the CDR3: TGCGCCAGCTCATGGTCAGGAGGCACCGGGGAGCTGTTTTTT. This gives the protein CASSWSGGTGELFF. The full variable domain, its missing parts supplied by reference TRBV5-1 and TRBJ2-2, is KAGVTQTPRYLIKTRGQQVTLSCSPISGHRSVSWYQQTPGQGLQFLFEYFSETQRNKGNFPGRFSGRQFSNSRSEMNVSTLELGDSALYLCASSWSGGTGELFFGEGSRLTVL.

In this sample, this clone turned up once. This sequence joins TRBV5-1 and TRBJ1-4; D is unclear. With 4 bases removed from V and 5 bases from J, the gap between germline ends came to 18 bases. Germline CDR1 and CDR2: SGHRS and YFSETQ. This CDR3 spans 16 amino acids. CDR3 loop: CASSPQYQTPNEKLFF. As DNA, the CDR3 is TGCGCCAGCAGCCCCCAGTATCAGACGCCCAATGAAAAACTGTTTTTT.

The CDR3 loop is CASSLGYRGEFYGYTF. In nucleotides, the CDR3 is TGTGCCAGCAGCTTAGGTTACCGCGGGGAGTTCTATGGCTACACCTTC. The V call is TRBV13, the J call TRBJ1-2; no clear D gene. CDR3 length: 16 amino acids. Per the germline V gene, CDR1 is PRHDT and CDR2 is FYEKMQ (reference sequence). With 0 bases removed from V and 4 bases from J, the gap between germline ends came to 15 bases.

The chain joins TRBV9 to TRBJ2-1; 9 nucleotides align to TRBD2. The CDR3 runs 16 residues. Unmatched junction bases numbered 12, after V lost 5 bases and J lost 6 bases. From germline, CDR1 is SGDLS and CDR2 YYNGEE. The CDR3 sequence is CASSDPLISGSNEQFF. The CDR3 coding sequence is TGTGCCAGCAGTGACCCTCTAATTAGCGGGAGCAATGAGCAGTTCTTC.

V gene TRBV9 combines with J gene TRBJ2-2; 8 nucleotides line up with TRBD2. Germline V gene lookup returns CDR1 SGDLS and CDR2 YYNGEE. CDR3 length equals 15 residues. J lost 5 bases, V lost 6 bases, and 9 bases had no gene match. CDR3 region: CASKRGLVGTGELFF. CDR3 coding DNA: TGTGCCAGCAAACGGGGACTAGTGGGTACCGGGGAGCTGTTTTTT.

The chain combines TRBV27 with TRBJ2-7, with TRBD1 identical over 9 bases. The CDR3 spans 15 residues. The trim removed 5 bases at V and 3 bases at J, leaving 8 bases unmatched. Germline V CDR1 and CDR2: MNHEY, SMNVEV (reference sequence). The chain's CDR3 is CASSTRDRVGYEQYF. The CDR3, as DNA: TGTGCCAGCAGTACCCGGGACAGGGTGGGCTACGAGCAGTACTTC.

A note on this clone: A junction end diverges from the germline sequence, so it may reflect a read error. This chain joins TRBV2 and TRBJ1-1; the D is unclear. This CDR3 is built from 14 residues. In germline, CDR1 is SNHLY, CDR2 FYNNEI. The CDR3 sequence is CASSAGTENSEAFF. For the CDR3, the DNA is TGTGCCAGCAGTGCAGGAACGGAGAACAGTGAAGCTTTCTTT.

The chain combines TRBV9 with TRBJ2-1; TRBD1 agrees at 8 bases. Unmatched junction bases numbered 12, after V lost 3 bases and J lost 7 bases. Germline assignment: CDR1 SGDLS and CDR2 YYNGEE. The CDR3 is made up of 16 amino acids. CDR3 sequence reads: CASSGGWDRISNEQFF. CDR3 bases: TGTGCCAGCAGCGGAGGTTGGGACAGGATCAGTAATGAGCAGTTCTTC. The variable domain in full, completed from reference TRBV9 and TRBJ2-1, reads DSGVTQTPKHLITATGQRVTLRCSPRSGDLSVYWYQQSLDQGLQFLIQYYNGEERAKGNILERFSAQQFPDLHSELNLSSLELGDSALYFCASSGGWDRISNEQFFGPGTRLTVL.

The J gene is TRBJ2-7, the V gene TRBV28; 8 bases match TRBD2. CDR3 size: 14 residues. J was trimmed by 3 bases and V by 4 bases; bases with no gene match: 5. In germline, CDR1 is MDHEN, CDR2 SYDVKM. DNA of the CDR3: TGTGCCAGCAGTTACGGGAGGGGGGGCTACGAGCAGTACTTC. It codes for CASSYGRGGYEQYF.

This chain joins TRBV6-5 and TRBJ2-6; the D gene is possibly TRBD2 (5 bases). Between the trimmed V and J ends, which lost 3 bases and 4 bases, there was a span of 10 bases. This CDR3 comprises 15 residues. Germline-derived CDR1 and CDR2 are MNHEY and SVGAGI. CDR3 residues: CASSYGAGGANVLTF. CDR3 DNA sequence: TGTGCCAGCAGTTATGGTGCGGGCGGGGCCAACGTCCTGACTTTC.

The gene calls are TRBV9 and TRBJ1-1; no definite D call. The CDR3 consists of 12 residues. Germline values: CDR1 SGDLS, CDR2 YYNGEE. V lost 7 bases and J lost 1, with 8 bases in between. The CDR3 nucleotides read TGTGCCAGCTCCACAGAGAACACTGAAGCTTTCTTT. Protein product: CASSTENTEAFF.

The chain carries TRBV12-5 and TRBJ2-7; the match to TRBD1 covers 9 bases. Germline CDR1 LGHNT, CDR2 FRNRAP. CDR3 size: 14 residues. V shed 3 bases and J 3 bases; nucleotides not matched to a gene: 3. The DNA of the CDR3 is TGTGCTAGTGGTTTTCCGGGACAGGGCTACGAGCAGTACTTC. Translated: CASGFPGQGYEQYF.

The chain combines TRBV7-9 with TRBJ2-7; tentatively, D is TRBD2 (5 bases). Germline V CDR1 and CDR2: SEHNR, FQNEAQ (reference sequence). Between the trimmed V and J ends, which lost 2 bases and 3 bases, there was a span of 11 bases. The CDR3 loop spans 14 amino acids. In DNA form, the CDR3 reads TGTGCCAGCAGCTTACTAGGCCGGGACTACGAGCAGTACTTC. Translated, it gives CASSLLGRDYEQYF.

In this sample, this clone turned up once. This chain connects TRBV7-2 to TRBJ1-1, with 7 bases fitting TRBD1. The germline V gene encodes CDR1 SGHTA and CDR2 FQGNSA. With 4 bases clipped from V and 5 bases from J, the junction kept 4 bases outside the gene matches. The CDR3 contains 13 residues. CDR3 in amino acids: CASSSRGGTEAFF. CDR3 nucleotide sequence: TGTGCCAGCAGCTCCAGGGGGGGGACTGAAGCTTTCTTT.

This clone was found once. This chain connects TRBV27 to TRBJ2-3; no firm D call. The CDR3 contains 17 residues. Trimming took off 2 bases at V and 2 bases at J, with 17 bases between the two ends. Germline CDR1 reads MNHEY; CDR2 reads SMNVEV (reference sequence). In nucleotides, the CDR3 is TGTGCCAGCAGTTTAGGGATAGGTCGGTCGTTCACAGATACGCAGTATTTT. It yields the protein CASSLGIGRSFTDTQYF.

The chain is built from TRBV9 and TRBJ1-4; 11 bases agree with TRBD1. The trim removed 3 bases at V and 3 bases at J, leaving 13 bases unmatched. The germline CDR1 and CDR2 sequences are SGDLS and YYNGEE. CDR3 length equals 19 residues. The chain's CDR3 is CASSAGTGGIPSANEKLFF. The CDR3 DNA sequence: TGTGCCAGCAGCGCAGGGACAGGGGGAATTCCATCAGCTAATGAAAAACTGTTTTTT.

The chain has TRBV7-9 and TRBJ1-2; 7 bases are a match to TRBD1. This CDR3 is 14 amino acids long. Germline V lookup: CDR1 SEHNR, CDR2 FQNEAQ (reference sequence). After removal of 5 bases from V and 6 bases from J, the junction contained 9 bases not matched to a gene. DNA for the CDR3: TGTGCCAGCAGCCCATCCTTGACAGGGCATGGCTACACCTTC. Protein sequence: CASSPSLTGHGYTF.

The chain has TRBV30 and TRBJ2-1; 8 nucleotides align to TRBD2. The CDR3 sequence is 15 residues long. CDR1 GTSNPN and CDR2 SVGIG come from the germline V gene (reference sequence). With V trimmed by 0 bases and J by 2 bases, 3 bases remained unmatched. CDR3 region: CAWSVAGGAYNEQFF. The CDR3 DNA sequence: TGTGCCTGGAGTGTCGCGGGAGGCGCCTACAATGAGCAGTTCTTC.